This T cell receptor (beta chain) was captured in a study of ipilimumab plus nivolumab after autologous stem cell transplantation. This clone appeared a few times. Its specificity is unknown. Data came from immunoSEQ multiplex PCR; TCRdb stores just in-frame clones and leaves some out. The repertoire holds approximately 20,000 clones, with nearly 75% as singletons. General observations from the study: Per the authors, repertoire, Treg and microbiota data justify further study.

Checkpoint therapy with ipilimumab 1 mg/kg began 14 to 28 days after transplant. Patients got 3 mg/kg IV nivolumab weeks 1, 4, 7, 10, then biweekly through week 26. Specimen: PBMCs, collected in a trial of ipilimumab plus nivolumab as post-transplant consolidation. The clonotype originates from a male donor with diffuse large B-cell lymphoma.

The CDR3 bases are TGCAGCGTTGAAGGTCCCTTTTACGAGCAGTACTTC. It codes for CSVEGPFYEQYF. The V call is TRBV29-1, the J call TRBJ2-7; no clear D. The germline V and J ends were trimmed by 1 base and 4 bases, with 8 bases remaining between them. The germline CDR1 and CDR2 sequences are SQVTM and ANQGSEA. The CDR3 sequence is 12 residues long.